This T cell receptor beta chain came from a study of blood T cell repertoires in COVID-19. Study-level information: PBMCs, B-cell-depleted T cells, or T cells provided the cDNA or gDNA that made up the material.

In the authors' workflow: Estimation of nucleated cell counts relied on the amplification of reference gene primers. Generated by immunoSEQ multiplex PCR, the TCRdb table keeps only in-frame clones and is missing some. That table gives V, J and clone size, and the DNA gave D and trimming. The profile shows some 400,000 clones, around 86% of them singletons. The ends were cut back, 5 bases at V and 5 bases at J, with 13 bases in the middle. The CDR3 length is 14 residues. Germline V CDR1 and CDR2: SNHLY, FYNNEI. The J gene is TRBJ2-1, the V gene TRBV2; D is ambiguous. Sequences were obtained from peripheral blood. This sequence was found in a human donor in a cohort sampled during active COVID-19. In DNA, the CDR3 is TGTGCCAGCAGTCCAGACCGGGTTAACAATGAGCAGTTCTTC. This translates into CASSPDRVNNEQFF.